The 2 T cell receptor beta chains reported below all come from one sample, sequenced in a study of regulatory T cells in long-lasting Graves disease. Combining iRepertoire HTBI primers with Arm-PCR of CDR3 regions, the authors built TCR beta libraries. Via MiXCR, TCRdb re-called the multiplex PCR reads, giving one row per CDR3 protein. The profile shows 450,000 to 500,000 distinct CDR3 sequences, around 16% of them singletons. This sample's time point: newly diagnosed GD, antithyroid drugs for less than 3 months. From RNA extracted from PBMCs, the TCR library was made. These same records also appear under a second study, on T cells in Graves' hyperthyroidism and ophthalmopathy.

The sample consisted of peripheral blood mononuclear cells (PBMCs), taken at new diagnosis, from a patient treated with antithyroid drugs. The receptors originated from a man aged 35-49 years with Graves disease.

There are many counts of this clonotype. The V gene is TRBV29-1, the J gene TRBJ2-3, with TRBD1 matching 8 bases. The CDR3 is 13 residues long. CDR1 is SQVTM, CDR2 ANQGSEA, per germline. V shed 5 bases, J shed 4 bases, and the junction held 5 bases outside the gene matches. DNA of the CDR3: TGCAGCGTTACACAGGGGGTGGCAGATACGCAGTATTTT. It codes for CSVTQGVADTQYF.

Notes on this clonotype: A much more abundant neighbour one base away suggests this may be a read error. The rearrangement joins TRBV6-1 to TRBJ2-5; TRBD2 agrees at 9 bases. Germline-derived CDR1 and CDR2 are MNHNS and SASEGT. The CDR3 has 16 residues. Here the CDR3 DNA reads TGTGCCAGCAGTGCCCTCGTGGCGGGAGGGCAAGAGATCCAGTACTTC. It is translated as CASSALVAGGQEIQYF.